This T cell receptor beta chain comes out of a study of OX40 agonist ivuxolimab in advanced cancers. Study in general: Under the entry rules, prior anti-PD-1, anti-PD-L1 or anti-CTLA-4 therapy was allowed, and approximately 40% had some.

The repertoire was sequenced with immunoSEQ multiplex PCR; TCRdb's copy has only in-frame clones and lacks some. The sample lists 35,000 to 40,000 clones; approximately 80% were seen once. Autoimmune disease history or systemic immunosuppression disqualified patients. V dropped 5 bases and J dropped 4 bases, with 18 bases sitting between them. In germline, CDR1 is SGHTA, CDR2 FQGNSA. The CDR3 consists of 15 residues. The V call is TRBV7-2, the J call TRBJ2-7; the D gene is possibly TRBD2 (6 bases). The sample consisted of CD4+ or CD8+ T cells sorted from blood, taken in a trial of the OX40 agonist ivuxolimab. The receptor was isolated from an adult with an advanced solid tumor such as melanoma, head and neck, liver or kidney cancer. The CDR3 loop reads CASSPRGGDFYEQYF. The CDR3 nucleotides read TGTGCCAGCAGCCCACGGGGCGGGGATTTTTACGAGCAGTACTTC.